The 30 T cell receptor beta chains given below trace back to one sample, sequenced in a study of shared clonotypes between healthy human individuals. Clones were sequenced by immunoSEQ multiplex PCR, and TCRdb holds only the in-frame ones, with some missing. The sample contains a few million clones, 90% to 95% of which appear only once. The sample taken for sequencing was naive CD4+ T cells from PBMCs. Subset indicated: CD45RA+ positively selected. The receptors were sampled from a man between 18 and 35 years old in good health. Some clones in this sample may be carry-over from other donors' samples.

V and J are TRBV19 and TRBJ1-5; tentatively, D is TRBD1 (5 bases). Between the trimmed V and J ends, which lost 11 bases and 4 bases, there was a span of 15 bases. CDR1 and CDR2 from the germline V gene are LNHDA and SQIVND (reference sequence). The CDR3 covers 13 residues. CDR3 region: CAAAAGGNQPQHF. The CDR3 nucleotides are TGTGCCGCCGCAGCGGGGGGGAATCAGCCCCAGCATTTT.

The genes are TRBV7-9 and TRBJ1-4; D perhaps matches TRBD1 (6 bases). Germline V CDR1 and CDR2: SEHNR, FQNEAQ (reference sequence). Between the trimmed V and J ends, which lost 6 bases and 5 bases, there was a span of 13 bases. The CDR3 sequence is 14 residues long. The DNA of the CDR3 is TGTGCCAGCAGGGCGACAGGAAGGAATGAAAAACTGTTTTTT. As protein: CASRATGRNEKLFF.

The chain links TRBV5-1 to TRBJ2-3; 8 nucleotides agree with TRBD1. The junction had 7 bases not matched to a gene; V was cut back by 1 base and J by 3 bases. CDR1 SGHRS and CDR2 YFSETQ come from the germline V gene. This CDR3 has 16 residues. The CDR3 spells CASSLRQGAGTDTQYF. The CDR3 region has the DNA TGCGCCAGCAGCTTGCGGCAGGGGGCTGGGACAGATACGCAGTATTTT.

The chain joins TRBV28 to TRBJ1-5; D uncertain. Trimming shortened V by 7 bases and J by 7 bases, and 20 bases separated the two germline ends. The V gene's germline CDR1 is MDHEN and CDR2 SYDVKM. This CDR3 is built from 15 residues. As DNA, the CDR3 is TGTGCCAGCAACGGGGTGGCCCCCGGGAGCCAGCCCCAGCATTTT. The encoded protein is CASNGVAPGSQPQHF.

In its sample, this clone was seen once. CDR3 in DNA: TGTGCCAGTAGTATGTGGGTTGAAGCTTTCTTT. Amino acid sequence: CASSMWVEAFF. J is TRBJ1-1 and V is TRBV19; D is unclear. The CDR3 is 11 residues long. In germline, CDR1 is LNHDA, CDR2 SQIVND (reference sequence). V dropped 3 bases and J dropped 7 bases, with 6 bases sitting between them.

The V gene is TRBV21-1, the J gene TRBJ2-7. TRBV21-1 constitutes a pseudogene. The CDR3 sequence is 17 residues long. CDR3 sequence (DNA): TGTGCCAGCAGCAAAGAAGGTCTTCCTTTAGGGCCCTACGAGCAGTACTTC. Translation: CASSKEGLPLGPYEQYF.

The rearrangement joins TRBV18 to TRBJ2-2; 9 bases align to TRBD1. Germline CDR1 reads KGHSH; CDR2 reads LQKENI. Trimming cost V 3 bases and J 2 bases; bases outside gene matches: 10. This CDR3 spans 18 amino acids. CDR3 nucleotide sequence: TGTGCCAGCTCACCCGTTGTTTCGGGACAGGGCAACACCGGGGAGCTGTTTTTT. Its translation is CASSPVVSGQGNTGELFF.

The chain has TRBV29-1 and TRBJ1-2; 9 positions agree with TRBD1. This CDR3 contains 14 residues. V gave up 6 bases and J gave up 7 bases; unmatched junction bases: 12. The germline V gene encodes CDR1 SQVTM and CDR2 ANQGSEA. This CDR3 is CSVRAGTGNAGYTF. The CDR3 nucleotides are TGCAGCGTGAGAGCTGGGACAGGGAATGCTGGCTACACCTTC.

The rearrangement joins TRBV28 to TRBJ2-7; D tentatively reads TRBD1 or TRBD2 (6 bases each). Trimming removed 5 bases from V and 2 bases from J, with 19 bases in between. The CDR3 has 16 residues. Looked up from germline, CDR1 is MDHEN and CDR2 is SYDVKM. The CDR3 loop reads CASSPPPGATTYEQYF. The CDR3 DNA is TGTGCCAGCAGTCCGCCTCCGGGGGCAACAACCTACGAGCAGTACTTC.

In DNA, the CDR3 is TGCGCCAGCAGCCAAGTACGCAATGAGCAGTTCTTC. This codes for CASSQVRNEQFF. The V call is TRBV4-3, the J call TRBJ2-1; D gene unclear. There are 12 residues in the CDR3. Germline V gene sequence: CDR1 LGHNA, CDR2 YSLEER. Trimming left V 1 base short and J 6 bases short, with 4 bases between.

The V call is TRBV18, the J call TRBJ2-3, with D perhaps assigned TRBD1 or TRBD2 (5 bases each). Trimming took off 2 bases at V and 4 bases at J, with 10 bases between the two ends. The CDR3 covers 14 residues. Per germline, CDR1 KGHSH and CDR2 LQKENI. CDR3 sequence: CASSPGGRADTQYF. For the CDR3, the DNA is TGTGCCAGCTCACCAGGGGGAAGGGCAGATACGCAGTATTTT.

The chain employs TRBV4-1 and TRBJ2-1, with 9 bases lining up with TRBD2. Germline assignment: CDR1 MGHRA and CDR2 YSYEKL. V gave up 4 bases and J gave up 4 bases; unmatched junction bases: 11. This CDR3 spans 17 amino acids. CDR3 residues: CASSPMPPSGTYNEQFF. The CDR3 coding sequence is TGCGCCAGCAGCCCAATGCCCCCTAGCGGGACTTACAATGAGCAGTTCTTC.

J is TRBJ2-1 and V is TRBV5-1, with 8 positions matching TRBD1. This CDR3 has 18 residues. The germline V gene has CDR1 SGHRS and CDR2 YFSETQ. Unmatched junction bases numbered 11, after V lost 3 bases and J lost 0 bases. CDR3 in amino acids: CASSWKYTGTGSYNEQFF. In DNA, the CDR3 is TGCGCCAGCAGCTGGAAATATACCGGGACAGGCTCCTACAATGAGCAGTTCTTC.

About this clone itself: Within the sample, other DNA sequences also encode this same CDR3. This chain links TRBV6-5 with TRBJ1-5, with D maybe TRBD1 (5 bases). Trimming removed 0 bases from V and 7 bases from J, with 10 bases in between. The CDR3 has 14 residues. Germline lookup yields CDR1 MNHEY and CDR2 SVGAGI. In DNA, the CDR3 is TGTGCCAGCAGTTACTCGGGGAGGGGACAGCCCCAGCATTTT. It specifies CASSYSGRGQPQHF.

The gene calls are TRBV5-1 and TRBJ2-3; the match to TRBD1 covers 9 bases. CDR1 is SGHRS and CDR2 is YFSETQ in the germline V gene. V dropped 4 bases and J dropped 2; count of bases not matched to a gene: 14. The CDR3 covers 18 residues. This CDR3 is CASSRNSWGTGITDTQYF. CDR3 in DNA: TGCGCCAGCAGCCGAAATTCGTGGGGGACAGGGATCACAGATACGCAGTATTTT.

The CDR3 DNA follows: TGTGCCAGCAGCTCAGTTTTTACTAGCGGAGAGACCCAGTACTTC. Residues: CASSSVFTSGETQYF. This rearrangement joins TRBV11-2 to TRBJ2-5, with 8 bases aligning to TRBD2. V lost 4 bases and J lost 4; bases outside the gene matches: 8. CDR1 is SGHAT and CDR2 is FQNNGV in the germline V gene. CDR3 length: 15 amino acids.

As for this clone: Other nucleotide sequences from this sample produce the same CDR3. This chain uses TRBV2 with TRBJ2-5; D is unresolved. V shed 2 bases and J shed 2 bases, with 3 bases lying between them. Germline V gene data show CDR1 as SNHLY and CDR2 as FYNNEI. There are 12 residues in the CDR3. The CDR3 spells CASSEQQETQYF. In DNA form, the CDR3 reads TGTGCCAGCAGTGAACAGCAAGAGACCCAGTACTTC.

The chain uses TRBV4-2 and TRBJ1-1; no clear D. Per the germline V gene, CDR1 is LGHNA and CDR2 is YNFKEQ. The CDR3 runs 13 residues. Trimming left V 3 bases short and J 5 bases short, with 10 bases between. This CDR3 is CASSHEPGTEAFF. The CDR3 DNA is TGTGCCAGCAGCCATGAACCGGGGACTGAAGCTTTCTTT.

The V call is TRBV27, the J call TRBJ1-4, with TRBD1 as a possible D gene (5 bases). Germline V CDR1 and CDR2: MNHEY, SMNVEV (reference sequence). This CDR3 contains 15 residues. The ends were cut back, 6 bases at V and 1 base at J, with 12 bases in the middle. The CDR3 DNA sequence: TGTGCCAGCAGCCCTGAAAGGGGAACTAATGAAAAACTGTTTTTT. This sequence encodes CASSPERGTNEKLFF.

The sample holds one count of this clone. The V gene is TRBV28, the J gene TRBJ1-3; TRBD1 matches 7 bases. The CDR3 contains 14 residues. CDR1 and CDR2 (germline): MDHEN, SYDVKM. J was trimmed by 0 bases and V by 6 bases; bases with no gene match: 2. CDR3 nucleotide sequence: TGTGCCAGCAGACAGGGGAGCTCTGGAAACACCATATATTTT. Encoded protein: CASRQGSSGNTIYF.

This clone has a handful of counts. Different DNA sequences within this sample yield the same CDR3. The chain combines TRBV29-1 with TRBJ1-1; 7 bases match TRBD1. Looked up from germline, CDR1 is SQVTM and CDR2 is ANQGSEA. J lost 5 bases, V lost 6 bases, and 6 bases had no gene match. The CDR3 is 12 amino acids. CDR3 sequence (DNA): TGCAGCGTCTCGACAGGGAGGACTGAAGCTTTCTTT. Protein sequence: CSVSTGRTEAFF.

The CDR3 DNA reads TGTGCCAGCAGCCCTACGGGCGGCTCCTACAATGAGCAGTTCTTC. Translating gives CASSPTGGSYNEQFF. The genes are TRBV9 and TRBJ2-1; D not certain. Trimming left V 4 bases short and J 0 bases short, with 11 bases between. The CDR3 loop spans 15 amino acids. Germline assignment: CDR1 SGDLS and CDR2 YYNGEE.

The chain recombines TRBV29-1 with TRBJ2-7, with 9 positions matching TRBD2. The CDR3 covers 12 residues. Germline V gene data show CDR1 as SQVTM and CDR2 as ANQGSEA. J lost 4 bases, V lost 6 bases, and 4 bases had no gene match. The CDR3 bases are TGCAGCGTATGGACTAGCGCATACGAGCAGTACTTC. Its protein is CSVWTSAYEQYF.

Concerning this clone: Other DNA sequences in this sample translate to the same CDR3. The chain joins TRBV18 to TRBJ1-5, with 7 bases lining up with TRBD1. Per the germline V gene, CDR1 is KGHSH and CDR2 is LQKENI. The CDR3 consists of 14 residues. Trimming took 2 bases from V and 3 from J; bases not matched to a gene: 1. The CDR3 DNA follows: TGTGCCAGCTCACCAACAGGGGACAATCAGCCCCAGCATTTT. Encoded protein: CASSPTGDNQPQHF.

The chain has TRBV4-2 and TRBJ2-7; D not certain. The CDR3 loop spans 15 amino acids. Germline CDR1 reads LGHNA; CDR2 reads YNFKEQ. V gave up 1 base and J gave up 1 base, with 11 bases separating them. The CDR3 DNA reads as TGTGCCAGCAGCCAAGGGGGAACGGGTTCCTACGAGCAGTACTTC. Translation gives CASSQGGTGSYEQYF.

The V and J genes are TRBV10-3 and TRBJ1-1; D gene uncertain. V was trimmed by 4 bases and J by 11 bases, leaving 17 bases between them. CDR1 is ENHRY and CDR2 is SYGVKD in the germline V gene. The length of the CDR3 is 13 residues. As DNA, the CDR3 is TGTGCCATCAGTGGAGATGAGTTTGCGGAGGCTTTCTTT. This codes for CAISGDEFAEAFF.

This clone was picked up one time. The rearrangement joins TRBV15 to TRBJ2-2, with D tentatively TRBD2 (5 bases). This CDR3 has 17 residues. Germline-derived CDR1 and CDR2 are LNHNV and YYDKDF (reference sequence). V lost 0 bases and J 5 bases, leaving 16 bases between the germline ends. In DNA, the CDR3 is TGTGCCACCAGCAGAGATAAGGCTTCCCGCGGGACCGGGGAGCTGTTTTTT. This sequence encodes CATSRDKASRGTGELFF.

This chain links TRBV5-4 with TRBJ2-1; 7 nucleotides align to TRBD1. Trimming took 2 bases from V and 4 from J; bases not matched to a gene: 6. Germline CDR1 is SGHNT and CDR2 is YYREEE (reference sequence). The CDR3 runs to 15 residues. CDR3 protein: CASSFGQVPYNEQFF. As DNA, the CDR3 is TGTGCCAGCAGCTTTGGACAGGTCCCTTACAATGAGCAGTTCTTC.

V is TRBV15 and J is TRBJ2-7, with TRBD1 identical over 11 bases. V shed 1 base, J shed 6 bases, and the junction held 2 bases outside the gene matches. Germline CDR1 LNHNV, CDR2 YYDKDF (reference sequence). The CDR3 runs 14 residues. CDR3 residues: CATSRGDRGFEQYF. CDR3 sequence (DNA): TGTGCCACCAGCAGAGGGGACAGGGGGTTCGAGCAGTACTTC.

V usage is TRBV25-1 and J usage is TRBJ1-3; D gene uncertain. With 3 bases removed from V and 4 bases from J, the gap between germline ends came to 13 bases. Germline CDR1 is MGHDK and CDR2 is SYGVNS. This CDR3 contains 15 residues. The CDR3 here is CASSDLSILGNTIYF. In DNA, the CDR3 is TGTGCCAGCAGTGATCTGAGTATTCTAGGAAACACCATATATTTT.